This T cell receptor beta chain was sequenced in a study of shared clonotypes between healthy human individuals. CD45RO-negative cells were positively selected for CCR7, leaving out terminally differentiated effector memory CD45RA+ cells. The length of the CDR3 is 15 residues. The germline V gene has CDR1 SEHNR and CDR2 FQNEAQ (reference sequence). Trimming cost V 5 bases and J 10 bases, with 20 bases left between them. Deep was the level used in running the assay. The assay was immunoSEQ multiplex PCR, and TCRdb's table has in-frame clones only and misses some. The table shows 750,000 to 1,000,000 clones, with about 92% occurring only once.

The clonotype originates from a man between 25 and 39 years old in good health. The J gene is TRBJ1-4, the V gene TRBV7-9, with unresolved D. The sequenced material came from naive CD8+ T cells sorted from blood. The CDR3 loop reads CASSDFDKNFGKLFF. The DNA of the CDR3 is TGTGCCAGCAGCGACTTTGATAAGAATTTCGGAAAACTGTTTTTT.